This record looks at one T cell receptor (beta chain) sequence and its context. What it recognizes is unknown. Next came a second PCR, run for 7 to 11 cycles, which used a sample-barcoded 5' primer along with a J-beta primer mix. TCRdb passed the 5' RACE reads through MiXCR, listing each CDR3 protein once. The table has roughly 790,000 distinct CDR3 sequences, 43% seen once; the top ten hold 20% to 25%. Germline-derived CDR1 and CDR2 are LGHNA and YNFKEQ. The CDR3 has 19 amino acids. The sample comes from a study of blood T cells in healthy people across ages. The wider study: Through template switching, about one barcoded beta molecule was captured per two T cells, as measured in model experiments. Study-wide points: Naive CD4+ cells and diversity were both higher in long-lived donors than in aged donors.

V is TRBV4-2 and J is TRBJ2-1; tentatively, D is TRBD2 (5 bases). TRBJ2-7 explains the end of the DNA better; the J call may be wrong. The TCR originated in a woman aged 60-75 years in good health. The specimen was blood. The CDR3 reads CASSHSRYGVDDPYNEQYF. In DNA form, the CDR3 reads TGTGCCAGCAGCCATTCGCGGTACGGGGTCGACGACCCATACAATGAGCAGTACTTC.